Here is one TCR beta chain with its context. This specimen belongs to a study of blood T cell repertoires in COVID-19. Study details: Nucleic acid was either cDNA or gDNA, and it came from T cells, B-cell-depleted T cells, or PBMCs.

Original processing notes: Cell counts per sample came from amplifying reference gene primers. Profiling relied on immunoSEQ multiplex PCR, and the TCRdb table lists in-frame clones only, not all of them. The V and J calls and clone size are taken from that table; D and trimming were inferred from the DNA. The sample records 150,000 to 200,000 clones, 86% being singletons. What was sequenced was peripheral blood. The receptor comes from a woman of 80 years or more in a cohort sampled during active or convalescent COVID-19.

CDR3 in amino acids: CASSEAGGYGYTF. CDR3 nucleotide sequence: TGTGCCAGCAGTGAGGCAGGGGGCTATGGCTACACCTTC. V gene TRBV25-1 combines with J gene TRBJ1-2; 7 bases fit TRBD1. V dropped 3 bases and J dropped 4; count of bases not matched to a gene: 2. This CDR3 is 13 amino acids long. Germline lookup yields CDR1 MGHDK and CDR2 SYGVNS.